The clone carrying this TCR beta chain was counted only a few times. Original processing methods: From reference gene primer amplification, estimates of nucleated cell counts were derived. Sequencing used immunoSEQ multiplex PCR; TCRdb keeps in-frame clones, though not all of them. V, J and clone size derive from that table, while D and trimming were established from the DNA sequence. The sample lists roughly 150,000 clones; under 95% were seen once. The data belong to a study of blood T cell repertoires in COVID-19. Study overall: Samples representing acute and convalescent COVID-19 were sourced from the United States, Italy and Spain. Sources were T cells, B-cell-depleted T cells, or PBMCs; the material itself was cDNA or gDNA.

This CDR3 is built from 16 residues. The germline V gene has CDR1 MNHEY and CDR2 SMNVEV (reference sequence). V trimming: 6 bases; J trimming: 0 bases; junction bases outside the gene matches: 8. The source of this sequence is a man in his late teens or twenties with acute or convalescent COVID-19. The chain links TRBV27 to TRBJ2-4, with TRBD1 matching over 7 bases. The source material was peripheral blood. The CDR3 DNA is TGTGCCAGCAGCTCGGGACAGTCGATAGCCAAAAACATTCAGTACTTC. It yields the protein CASSSGQSIAKNIQYF.